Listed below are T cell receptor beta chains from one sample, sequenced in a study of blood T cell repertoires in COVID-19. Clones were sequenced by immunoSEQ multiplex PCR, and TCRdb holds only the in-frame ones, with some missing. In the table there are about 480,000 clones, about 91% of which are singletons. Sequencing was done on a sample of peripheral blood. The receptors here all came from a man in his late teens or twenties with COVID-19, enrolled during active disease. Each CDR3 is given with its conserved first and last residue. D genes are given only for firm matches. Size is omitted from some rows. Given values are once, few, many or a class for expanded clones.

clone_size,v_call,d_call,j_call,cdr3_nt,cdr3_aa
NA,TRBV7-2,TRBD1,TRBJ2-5,TGTGCCAGCAGCTTGGAACCCGGGACAGGGACCCAGTACTTC,CASSLEPGTGTQYF
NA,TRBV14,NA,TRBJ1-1,TGTGCCAGCAGCCAAGCGGGGGGGTCTGGTGTCACTGAAGCTTTCTTT,CASSQAGGSGVTEAFF
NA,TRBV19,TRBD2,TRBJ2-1,TGTGCCAGTAGCCGGACTAGCGGGAGGGCCGGTGAGCAGTTCTTC,CASSRTSGRAGEQFF
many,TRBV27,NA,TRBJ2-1,TGTGCCAGCAGTCAATATGGACTACTCAATGAGCAGTTCTTC,CASSQYGLLNEQFF
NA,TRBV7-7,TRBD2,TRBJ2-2,TGTGCCAGCAGTAATAGCGGGGGCGACACCGGGGAGCTGTTTTTT,CASSNSGGDTGELFF
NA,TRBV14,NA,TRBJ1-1,TGTGCCAGCAGCCAAGATCTGGGGGGAAACACTGAAGCTTTCTTT,CASSQDLGGNTEAFF
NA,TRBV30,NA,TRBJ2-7,TGTGCCTGGAGTCAAGGCAACGGTTCGGGGGAGCAGTACTTC,CAWSQGNGSGEQYF
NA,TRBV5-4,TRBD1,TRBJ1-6,TGTGCCAGCAGCTTGGGGACAGGGGGCCCGCTAACCAATTCACCCCTCCACTTT,CASSLGTGGPLTNSPLHF
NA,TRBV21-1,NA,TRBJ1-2,TGTGCCAGAGGGCGTAGTTATTCGGGGTTAATCAACTATGGCTACACCTTC,CARGRSYSGLINYGYTF
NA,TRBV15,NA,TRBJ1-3,TGTGCCACCAGCACCCGTATTTCTGGAAACACCATATATTTT,CATSTRISGNTIYF
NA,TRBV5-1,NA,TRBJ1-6,TGCGCCAGCAGCCCCCGGACTGATTCACCCCTCCACTTT,CASSPRTDSPLHF
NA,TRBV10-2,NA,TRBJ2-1,TGCGCCAGCAGTGAGTTACCAGGCGATCGTAATGAGCAGTTCTTC,CASSELPGDRNEQFF
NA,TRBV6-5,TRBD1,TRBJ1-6,TGTGCCAGCAGTTATAGGACAGGGCTAAATTCACCCCTCCACTTT,CASSYRTGLNSPLHF
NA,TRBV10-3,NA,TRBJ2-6,TGTGCCATCAGTGAGTCGGCAGTCTCTGGGGCCAACGTCCTGACTTTC,CAISESAVSGANVLTF
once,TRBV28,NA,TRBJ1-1,TGTGCCAGCAGTCCCCAAGGGGAGGGGACCACTGAAGCTTTCTTT,CASSPQGEGTTEAFF
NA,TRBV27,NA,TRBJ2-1,TGTGCCAGCAGTTTATTCGGCGGAGGCGGCTACAATGAGCAGTTCTTC,CASSLFGGGGYNEQFF
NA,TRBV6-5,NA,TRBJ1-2,TGTGCCAGCACCACGCAGTGGGGGGATAACTATGGCTACACCTTC,CASTTQWGDNYGYTF
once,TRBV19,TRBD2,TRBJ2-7,TGTGCCAGTAGTACGGGACTAGCGGGAGAGCCCTACGAGCAGTACTTC,CASSTGLAGEPYEQYF
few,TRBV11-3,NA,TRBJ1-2,TGTGCCAGCAGCTCTGGCCTCTATGGCTACACCTTC,CASSSGLYGYTF
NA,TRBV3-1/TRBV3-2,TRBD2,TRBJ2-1,TGTGCCAGCAGCCAAGGTACAAGCGGGGGAAAGTACAATGAGCAGTTCTTC,CASSQGTSGGKYNEQFF
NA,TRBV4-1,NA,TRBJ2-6,TGCGCCAGCAGCCCCGGAGGCAGGGGACGCTCTGGGGCCAACGTCCTGACTTTC,CASSPGGRGRSGANVLTF
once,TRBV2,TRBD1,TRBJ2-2,TGTGCCACTATCGGGTGGACAGGGGTCACCGGGGAGCTGTTTTTT,CATIGWTGVTGELFF
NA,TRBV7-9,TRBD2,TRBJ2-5,TGTGCCAGCAGCCCGGGACTAGCGGGGATCCAAGAGACCCAGTACTTC,CASSPGLAGIQETQYF
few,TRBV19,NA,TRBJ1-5,TGTGCCAGTAGTATAGGTATTCAGCCCCAGCATTTT,CASSIGIQPQHF
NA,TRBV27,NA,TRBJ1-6,TGTGCCAGCACGCTCGGGGGGGATTCACCCCTCCACTTT,CASTLGGDSPLHF
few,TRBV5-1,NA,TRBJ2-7,TGCGCCAGCAGCCCCAACAGGGACGAGCAGTACTTC,CASSPNRDEQYF
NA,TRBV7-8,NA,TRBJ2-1,TGTGCCAGCAGCCGTACCTCGGACAGTCCGGGGCACAATGAGCAGTTCTTC,CASSRTSDSPGHNEQFF
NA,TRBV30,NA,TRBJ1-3,TGTGCCTGGAGTGTACACATTCGCTCTGGAAACACCATATATTTT,CAWSVHIRSGNTIYF
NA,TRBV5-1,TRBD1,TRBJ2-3,TGCGCCAGCAGCTACCGGGACAGGGGTAGCACAGATACGCAGTATTTT,CASSYRDRGSTDTQYF
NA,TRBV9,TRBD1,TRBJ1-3,TGTGCCAGCTCCAGGGGGCATGTTGGAAACACCATATATTTT,CASSRGHVGNTIYF
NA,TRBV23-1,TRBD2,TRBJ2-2,TGCGCCAGCGGATGGACTAGCGGGGCGGGCACCGGGGAGCTGTTTTTT,CASGWTSGAGTGELFF
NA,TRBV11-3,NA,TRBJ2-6,TGTGCCAGCAGCCCAGTGGTTGGTCGCAATGCTGGGGCCAACGTCCTGACTTTC,CASSPVVGRNAGANVLTF
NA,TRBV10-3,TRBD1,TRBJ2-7,TGTGCCATCAGTAAACAGGGGGCTACGGACGAGCAGTACTTC,CAISKQGATDEQYF
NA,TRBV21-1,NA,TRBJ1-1,TGTGCCAGCAGCAACTTCACAGTAGCTTTCTTT,CASSNFTVAFF
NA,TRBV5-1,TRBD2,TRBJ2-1,TGCGCCAGTCATTCTAGCGGTTTGAGCTCCTACAATGAGCAGTTCTTC,CASHSSGLSSYNEQFF
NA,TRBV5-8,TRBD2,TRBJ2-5,TGTGCCAGCAGCTTGGGAAGGACTAGCGGGAGGGCCGAGACCCAGTACTTC,CASSLGRTSGRAETQYF
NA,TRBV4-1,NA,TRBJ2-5,TGCGCCAGCAGCCACCCTAACAGGGATGGTGAGACCCAGTACTTC,CASSHPNRDGETQYF
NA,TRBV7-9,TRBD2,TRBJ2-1,TGTGCCAGCAGCTTAGAGGGGGGATGGGTAGGACTAGCGGCTAATGAGCAGTTCTTC,CASSLEGGWVGLAANEQFF
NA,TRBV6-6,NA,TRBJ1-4,TGTGCCAGCAGTTACGATTCCGGGGAAAAACTGTTTTTT,CASSYDSGEKLFF
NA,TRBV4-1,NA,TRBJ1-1,TGCGCCAGCAGCCACTTCGCCGAACTGGCTTTCTTT,CASSHFAELAFF
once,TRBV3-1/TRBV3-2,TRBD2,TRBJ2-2,TGTGCCAGCAGCCAAGCGGGGGGGCCGAGCACCGGGGAGCTGTTTTTT,CASSQAGGPSTGELFF
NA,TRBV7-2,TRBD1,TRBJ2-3,TGTGCCAGCAGCTCCTCAGGGGGCTGGTCACCGGGGCCCACAGATACGCAGTATTTT,CASSSSGGWSPGPTDTQYF
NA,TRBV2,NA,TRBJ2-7,TGTGCCAGCAGTGGGCAATACGAGCAGTACTTC,CASSGQYEQYF
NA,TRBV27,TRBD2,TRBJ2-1,TGTGCCAGCGCTATGACTAGCGGGAGGGCGTGGGAGCAGTTCTTC,CASAMTSGRAWEQFF
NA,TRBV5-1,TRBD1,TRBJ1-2,TGCGCCAGCAGCTTGGACAGGGGATTCTATGGCTACACCTTC,CASSLDRGFYGYTF
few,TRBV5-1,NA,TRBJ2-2,TGCGCCAGCAGCTTGGACGCAGGGCAAGGAGGGGAGCTGTTTTTT,CASSLDAGQGGELFF
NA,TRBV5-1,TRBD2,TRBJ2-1,TGCGCCAGCAGCTTGGCCGGGCTAGCGGCTTCCTACAATGAGCAGTTCTTC,CASSLAGLAASYNEQFF
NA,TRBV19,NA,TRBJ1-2,TGTGCCAGTAAACCTATTCGGGGTGAGAAAGCTAACTATGGCTACACCTTC,CASKPIRGEKANYGYTF
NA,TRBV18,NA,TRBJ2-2,TGTGCCAGCTCACCACCACAGAACACCGGGGAGCTGTTTTTT,CASSPPQNTGELFF
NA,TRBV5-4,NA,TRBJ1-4,TGTGCCAGCAGCCCGTCGATAGGGGAAAATGAAAAACTGTTTTTT,CASSPSIGENEKLFF
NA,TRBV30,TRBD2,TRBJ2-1,TGTGCCTGGGCCTTGTGGGAGGGCCGGAATGAGCAGTTCTTC,CAWALWEGRNEQFF
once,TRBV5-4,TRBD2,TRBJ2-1,TGTGCCAGCAGCTCCGGGGGACTAGCGGACAATGAGCAGTTCTTC,CASSSGGLADNEQFF
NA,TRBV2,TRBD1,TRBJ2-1,TGTGCCAGCAGCGGGACAGCCACCTACAATGAGCAGTTCTTC,CASSGTATYNEQFF
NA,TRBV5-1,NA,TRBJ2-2,TGCGCCAGCAGCCCCCAAGGGGACACCGGGGAGCTGTTTTTT,CASSPQGDTGELFF
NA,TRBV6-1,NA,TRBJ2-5,TGTGCCAGCAGTCCTACTAGCCGCCGGGAGACCCAGTACTTC,CASSPTSRRETQYF
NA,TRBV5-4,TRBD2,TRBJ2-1,TGTGCCAGCAGCTTGGGGCTAGCGGGAGGGCCGGTGAATGAGCAGTTCTTC,CASSLGLAGGPVNEQFF
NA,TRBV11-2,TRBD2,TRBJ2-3,TGTGCCAGCAGCGGACGGACTAGCGGGGGGTACACAGATACGCAGTATTTT,CASSGRTSGGYTDTQYF
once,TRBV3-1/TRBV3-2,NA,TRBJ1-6,TGTGCCAGCAGCCAAGATCTTCGGTCCCCCCTCCACTTT,CASSQDLRSPLHF
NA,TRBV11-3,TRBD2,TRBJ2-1,TGTGCCAGCAGCCTAGGGACTAGCGGGGTTGAGCAGTTCTTC,CASSLGTSGVEQFF
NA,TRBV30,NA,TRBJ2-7,TGTGCCTGGATGGCTAAGCGCGAGCAGTACTTC,CAWMAKREQYF